Given below is one TCR beta chain in context. Its antigen is not known. The junction departs from germline at one end; a sequencing error may be responsible. TCRbeta libraries were built with three rounds of nested PCR, modified from ARM-PCR. MiXCR was run by TCRdb on the multiplex PCR reads, yielding one entry per CDR3 protein. The sample holds about 50,000 distinct CDR3 sequences, about 79% seen once. This sample stems from a study of tumor and adjacent non-tumor tissue in lung cancer. Whole-study findings and limits: Higher tumor TCR diversity was associated with shorter survival.

Germline CDR1 is SGHDN and CDR2 is FVKESK. This CDR3 has 16 amino acids. RNA was extracted from bulk tissue without any cell sorting. Distant lung tissue was collected more than 3 cm away from the tumor edge. Chemotherapy-naive patients with new lung cancer underwent thoracic surgery in China, August–November 2014. This chain connects TRBV14 to TRBJ1-2; D possibly corresponds to TRBD1 (6 bases). Specimen: distant non-tumor lung tissue. This sequence was found in a woman between 55 and 75 years old with non-small cell lung cancer. This chain's CDR3 is CASTQARGGGGVGYTF. The CDR3 DNA reads as TGTGCCAGCACCCAAGCCAGGGGAGGGGGGGGTGTCGGCTACACCTTC.